This T cell receptor beta chain derives from a study of cytomegalovirus exposure and HLA in healthy donors. As to this clone: One end of the junction is discordant with germline, which a read error may explain.

Germline assignment: CDR1 SSHAT and CDR2 FNYEAQ (reference sequence). This CDR3 has 13 amino acids. TCRdb's table, derived via immunoSEQ multiplex PCR, lists solely in-frame clones and lacks some. The table shows fewer than 250,000 clones, with roughly 83% occurring only once. V gene TRBV7-7 combines with J gene TRBJ2-5, with D possibly being TRBD1 (6 bases). The receptor's source is a woman in her 30s in good health and CMV-seropositive. Sample: PBMCs. This CDR3 is CASSIQGTETQYF. The CDR3 nucleotides are TGTGCTAGCAGCATACAGGGCACGGAGACCCAGTACTTC. Full variable domain (outside the CDR3, taken from reference TRBV7-7 and TRBJ2-5): GAGVSQSPRYKVTKRGQDVTLRCDPISSHATLYWYQQALGQGPEFLTYFNYEAQPDKSGLPSDRFSAERPEGSISTLTIQRTEQRDSAMYRCASSIQGTETQYFGPGTRLLVL.